This T cell receptor beta chain was retrieved from a study of T-cell reconstitution after alpha-beta-depleted transplantation in children. General study findings and limits: Hyperexpanded clones declined; after one year, newly produced T cells mostly supplied diversity. Roughly two months post-transplant, alpha-beta T cells reportedly originated from several hundred graft clones that had expanded.

This clonotype was observed many times. What it binds is unknown. CDR1 and CDR2 from the germline V gene are MNHNY and SVGAGI (reference sequence). This CDR3 has 12 residues. V was pared by 0 bases and J by 8 bases, with 6 bases between. TCRbeta library construction was performed incorporating unique molecular identifiers. In TCRdb, the PCR reads were re-called with MiXCR into one record per CDR3 protein. This sample has roughly 250,000 distinct CDR3 sequences; roughly 7.7% occur once, and the top ten carry roughly 6%. The clonotype comes from a male patient under 18 who had a stem cell transplant for acute lymphoblastic leukemia, so the T cells may come from the graft donor. V and J are TRBV6-6 and TRBJ2-3, with no clear D. The sequenced sample was PBMCs, mostly from graft donor cells, obtained 180 days after TCRalphabeta/CD19-depleted stem cell transplant. The CDR3 nucleotides read TGTGCCAGCAGTTACTCCTACTCTACGCAGTATTTT. This gives the protein CASSYSYSTQYF.